This paragraph reports one T cell receptor (beta chain). Its antigen remains unidentified. The time point is: approximately 11-day in vitro stimulation with candidate neoantigen peptide 3. This sample stems from a study of PD-1 blockade in mismatch repair-deficient tumors. Profiled with immunoSEQ multiplex PCR; TCRdb holds only in-frame clones, not every one. The sample records around 10,000 clones, 90% to 95% being singletons. The TCR comes from an adult with mismatch repair-deficient cancer. This specimen was cells cultured in vitro, taken from a patient treated with pembrolizumab.

CDR3 sequence (DNA): TGCGCCAGCAGCTCGAGGGACGGACAAGAGACCCAGTACTTC. Translation: CASSSRDGQETQYF. The chain recombines TRBV5-1 with TRBJ2-5; tentatively, D is TRBD1 or TRBD2 (5 bases each). Looked up from germline, CDR1 is SGHRS and CDR2 is YFSETQ. This CDR3 spans 14 amino acids. Trimming left V 3 bases short and J 2 bases short, with 11 bases between. The full variable domain, completed using reference TRBV5-1 and TRBJ2-5, is KAGVTQTPRYLIKTRGQQVTLSCSPISGHRSVSWYQQTPGQGLQFLFEYFSETQRNKGNFPGRFSGRQFSNSRSEMNVSTLELGDSALYLCASSSRDGQETQYFGPGTRLLVL.